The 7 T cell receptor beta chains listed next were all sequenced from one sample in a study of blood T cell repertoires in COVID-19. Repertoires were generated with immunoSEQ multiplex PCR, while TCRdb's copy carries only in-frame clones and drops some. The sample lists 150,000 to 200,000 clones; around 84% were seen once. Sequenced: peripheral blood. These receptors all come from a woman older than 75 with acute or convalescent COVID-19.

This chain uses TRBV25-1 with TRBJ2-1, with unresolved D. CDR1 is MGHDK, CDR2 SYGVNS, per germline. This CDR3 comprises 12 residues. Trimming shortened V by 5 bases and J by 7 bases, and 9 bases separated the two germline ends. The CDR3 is CASSWQINEQFF. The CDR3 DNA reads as TGTGCCAGCAGTTGGCAGATAAATGAGCAGTTCTTC.

CDR3 in DNA: TGTGCCAGCATGACTAGCGTTGCCTACAATGAGCAGTTCTTC. It specifies CASMTSVAYNEQFF. The rearrangement uses TRBV28 and TRBJ2-1; 8 nucleotides match TRBD2. Germline CDR1 and CDR2: MDHEN and SYDVKM. The V and J ends lost 7 bases and 2 bases, in that order; junction bases with no gene match: 4. This CDR3 spans 14 amino acids.

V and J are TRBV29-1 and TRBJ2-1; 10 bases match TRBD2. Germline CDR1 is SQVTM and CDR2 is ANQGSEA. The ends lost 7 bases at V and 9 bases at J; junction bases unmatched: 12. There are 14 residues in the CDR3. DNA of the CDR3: TGCAGCGCCAACACCCTAGCGGGAGCGGGTGAGCAGTTCTTC. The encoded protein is CSANTLAGAGEQFF.

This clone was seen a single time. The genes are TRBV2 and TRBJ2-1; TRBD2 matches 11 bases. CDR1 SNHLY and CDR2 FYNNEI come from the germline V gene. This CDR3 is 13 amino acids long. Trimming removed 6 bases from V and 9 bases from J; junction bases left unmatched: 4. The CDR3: CASRGLAVSEQFF. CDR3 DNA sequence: TGTGCCAGCAGGGGACTAGCGGTTAGTGAGCAGTTCTTC.

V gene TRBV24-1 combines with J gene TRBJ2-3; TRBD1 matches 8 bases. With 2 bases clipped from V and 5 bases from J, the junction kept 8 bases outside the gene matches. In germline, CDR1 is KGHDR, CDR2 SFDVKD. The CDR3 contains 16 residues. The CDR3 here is CATSDWRGQDRDTQYF. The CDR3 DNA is TGTGCCACCAGTGATTGGAGGGGACAGGACCGAGATACGCAGTATTTT.

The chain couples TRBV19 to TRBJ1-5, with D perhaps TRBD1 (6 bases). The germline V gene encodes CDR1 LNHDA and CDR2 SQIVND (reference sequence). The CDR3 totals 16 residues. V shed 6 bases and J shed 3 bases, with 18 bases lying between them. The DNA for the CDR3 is TGTGCCAGTAGGACGGGACACCAACGGATCAATCAGCCCCAGCATTTT. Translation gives CASRTGHQRINQPQHF.

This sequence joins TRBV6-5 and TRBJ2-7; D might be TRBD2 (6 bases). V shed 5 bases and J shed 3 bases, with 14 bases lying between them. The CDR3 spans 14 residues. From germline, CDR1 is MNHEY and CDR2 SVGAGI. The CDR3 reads CASSPGTYDYEQYF. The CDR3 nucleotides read TGTGCCAGCAGTCCTGGGACTTACGACTACGAGCAGTACTTC.